These 25 T cell receptor beta chains came from one sample sequenced in a study of blood T cell repertoires in COVID-19. Assay: immunoSEQ multiplex PCR; the TCRdb copy retains only in-frame clones and omits some. The sample gives over 150,000 clones, approximately 90% of which show up once; roughly 5% is in the top ten. The sample comprised peripheral blood. The receptors were sampled from a young man with COVID-19, enrolled during active disease.

The genes are TRBV30 and TRBJ1-6; 11 nucleotides line up with TRBD1. The CDR3 is made up of 16 amino acids. Germline V lookup: CDR1 GTSNPN, CDR2 SVGIG (reference sequence). Trimming removed 1 base from V and 9 bases from J; junction bases left unmatched: 8. This CDR3 reads CAWSASGTGGGSPLHF. The CDR3 nucleotides read TGTGCCTGGAGTGCGTCCGGGACAGGGGGAGGTTCACCCCTCCACTTT.

J is TRBJ2-1 and V is TRBV19; the match to TRBD2 covers 16 bases. CDR3 length: 15 amino acids. Germline CDR1 is LNHDA and CDR2 is SQIVND (reference sequence). V shed 5 bases and J 9 bases; nucleotides not matched to a gene: 4. CDR3 nucleotide sequence: TGTGCCAGTAGTGGAGGGACTAGCGGGAGGGCTGAGCAGTTCTTC. Amino acids: CASSGGTSGRAEQFF. Looking up the rest from reference TRBV19 and TRBJ2-1 gives the full variable domain: DGGITQSPKYLFRKEGQNVTLSCEQNLNHDAMYWYRQDPGQGLRLIYYSQIVNDFQKGDIAEGYSVSREKKESFPLTVTSAQKNPTAFYLCASSGGTSGRAEQFFGPGTRLTVL.

Of note for this clone: Other DNA sequences from this sample encode an identical CDR3 as well. The genes are TRBV19 and TRBJ1-5, with D possibly TRBD1 on 5 matching bases. Germline V lookup: CDR1 LNHDA, CDR2 SQIVND (reference sequence). The CDR3 has 14 residues. The V and J ends lost 3 bases and 0 bases respectively, with 6 bases between them. The CDR3 sequence: CASSIGASNQPQHF. The CDR3 DNA is TGTGCCAGTAGTATTGGGGCTAGCAATCAGCCCCAGCATTTT.

The V gene is TRBV12-3 or TRBV12-4, the J gene TRBJ1-5; perhaps TRBD1 as D (6 bases). Trimming shortened V by 3 bases and J by 9 bases, and 12 bases separated the two germline ends. CDR3 size: 13 residues. CDR3 sequence: CASSFAAGVPQHF. In nucleotides, the CDR3 is TGTGCCAGCAGTTTCGCCGCAGGGGTGCCCCAGCATTTT.

The rearrangement links TRBV6-5 to TRBJ2-2; D ambiguous. The CDR3 consists of 15 residues. With 4 bases removed from V and 0 bases from J, the gap between germline ends came to 9 bases. Germline loops: CDR1 MNHEY, CDR2 SVGAGI. CDR3 region: CASSFQASNTGELFF. The CDR3 region has the DNA TGTGCCAGCAGTTTCCAGGCTTCGAACACCGGGGAGCTGTTTTTT.

CDR3 protein: CASGSQGGSSYNEQFF. DNA for the CDR3: TGTGCTAGTGGCTCCCAGGGCGGAAGCTCCTACAATGAGCAGTTCTTC. J is TRBJ2-1 and V is TRBV12-5; perhaps TRBD1 as D (5 bases). V lost 6 bases and J lost 0, with 15 bases in between. CDR1 and CDR2 (germline): LGHNT, FRNRAP. The CDR3 sequence is 16 residues long.

The J gene is TRBJ2-1, the V gene TRBV5-1; 7 bases are shared with TRBD2. Per germline, CDR1 SGHRS and CDR2 YFSETQ. The CDR3 is made up of 15 amino acids. Unmatched junction bases numbered 10, after V lost 6 bases and J lost 4 bases. The CDR3 bases are TGCGCCAGCAACCTAGGGGAGGGACCTTACAATGAGCAGTTCTTC. The encoded protein is CASNLGEGPYNEQFF.

CDR3 coding DNA: TGCGCCAGCAGCCAAGATGCAGTGTCCCAGCCCCAGCATTTT. This encodes CASSQDAVSQPQHF. This chain connects TRBV4-3 to TRBJ1-5; D ambiguous. This CDR3 has 14 residues. The V and J ends lost 0 bases and 7 bases respectively, with 10 bases between them. Germline V CDR1 and CDR2: LGHNA, YSLEER.

The V and J genes are TRBV5-1 and TRBJ1-1; 9 positions agree with TRBD1. Per germline, CDR1 SGHRS and CDR2 YFSETQ. V shed 5 bases and J 4 bases; nucleotides not matched to a gene: 9. This CDR3 has 15 amino acids. The CDR3 region has the DNA TGCGCCAGCAGACTGGGACAGGGAGGCTTCACTGAAGCTTTCTTT. Translating gives CASRLGQGGFTEAFF.

This clone was observed a handful of times. The chain couples TRBV7-7 to TRBJ2-7, with 8 nucleotides matching TRBD1. CDR3 length equals 16 residues. CDR1 is SSHAT and CDR2 is FNYEAQ in the germline V gene (reference sequence). CDR3 amino acids: CASVLRDRNEGYEQYF. CDR3 nucleotides: TGTGCTAGCGTTCTCCGGGACAGGAATGAGGGGTACGAGCAGTACTTC.

The chain carries TRBV9 and TRBJ1-2; 7 nucleotides match TRBD1. V was pared by 8 bases and J by 1 base, with 5 bases of the junction left unmatched. CDR1 SGDLS and CDR2 YYNGEE come from the germline V gene. This CDR3 contains 13 residues. The CDR3 nucleotides read TGTGCCAGTCGACGGGACAGTAACTATGGCTACACCTTC. It yields the protein CASRRDSNYGYTF.

This clone was counted a single time. This chain connects TRBV9 to TRBJ1-2; weak D call: TRBD1 (5 bases). Trimming removed 4 bases at V and 5 bases at J, with 9 bases between. Germline lookup yields CDR1 SGDLS and CDR2 YYNGEE. The CDR3 contains 12 residues. The CDR3 reads CASSPRQYGYTF. CDR3 nucleotides: TGTGCCAGCAGCCCCCGACAGTATGGCTACACCTTC. Full variable domain (outside the CDR3, taken from reference TRBV9 and TRBJ1-2): DSGVTQTPKHLITATGQRVTLRCSPRSGDLSVYWYQQSLDQGLQFLIQYYNGEERAKGNILERFSAQQFPDLHSELNLSSLELGDSALYFCASSPRQYGYTFGSGTRLTVV.

The chain has TRBV28 and TRBJ2-7; 9 nucleotides align to TRBD1. Per the germline V gene, CDR1 is MDHEN and CDR2 is SYDVKM. V trimming: 4 bases; J trimming: 4 bases; junction bases outside the gene matches: 8. The CDR3 spans 15 residues. Written as DNA, the CDR3 is TGTGCCAGCAGTTACGGGACAGGGAATCCTTACGAGCAGTACTTC. Protein sequence: CASSYGTGNPYEQYF. Variable domain in full (rest from reference TRBV28 and TRBJ2-7): DVKVTQSSRYLVKRTGEKVFLECVQDMDHENMFWYRQDPGLGLRLIYFSYDVKMKEKGDIPEGYSVSREKKERFSLILESASTNQTSMYLCASSYGTGNPYEQYFGPGTRLTVT.

This chain connects TRBV7-2 to TRBJ1-1, with D perhaps matching TRBD1 (5 bases). V lost 0 bases, J lost 9 bases, and 11 bases lay in between. The CDR3 has 13 residues. Germline V lookup: CDR1 SGHTA, CDR2 FQGNSA. CDR3 in DNA: TGTGCCAGCAGCTTAGCCGTGGACAAGCAAGCTTTCTTT. Translation gives CASSLAVDKQAFF.

The genes are TRBV9 and TRBJ2-1; 13 bases match TRBD2. This CDR3 is built from 17 residues. V was clipped by 3 bases and J by 6 bases; unmatched bases: 9. Looked up from germline, CDR1 is SGDLS and CDR2 is YYNGEE. The CDR3 sequence is CASSDGLAGVRVNEQFF. As DNA, the CDR3 is TGTGCCAGCAGCGACGGACTAGCGGGAGTAAGGGTCAATGAGCAGTTCTTC.

A few counts support this clone. The chain couples TRBV19 to TRBJ1-3; possible D gene TRBD1, 5 bases. CDR1 LNHDA and CDR2 SQIVND come from the germline V gene (reference sequence). The ends were cut back, 5 bases at V and 6 bases at J, with 17 bases in the middle. The CDR3 consists of 15 residues. CDR3 sequence reads: CASSPRDFQANTIYF. Written as DNA, the CDR3 is TGTGCCAGTAGTCCCCGGGACTTTCAGGCAAACACCATATATTTT. The full variable domain, in which reference TRBV19 and TRBJ1-3 provide the parts outside the CDR3, is DGGITQSPKYLFRKEGQNVTLSCEQNLNHDAMYWYRQDPGQGLRLIYYSQIVNDFQKGDIAEGYSVSREKKESFPLTVTSAQKNPTAFYLCASSPRDFQANTIYFGEGSWLTVV.

The chain combines TRBV20-1 with TRBJ2-7, with 8 bases fitting TRBD2. Germline loops: CDR1 DFQATT, CDR2 SNEGSKA (reference sequence). There are 15 residues in the CDR3. Trimming took 3 bases from V and 4 from J; bases not matched to a gene: 11. The CDR3 here is CSASRSGRGGYEQYF. In DNA, the CDR3 is TGCAGTGCTAGTAGGAGCGGGAGAGGAGGTTACGAGCAGTACTTC.

This clone was seen a single time. The chain combines TRBV21-1 with TRBJ2-1; TRBD2, as called in the table, went unchecked against the DNA. TRBV21-1 is annotated as a pseudogene. The CDR3 has 18 residues. The CDR3 sequence: CASSKGEVLAGLAYEQFF. The CDR3 nucleotides read TGTGCCAGCAGCAAAGGGGAGGTGTTAGCGGGTCTGGCCTATGAGCAGTTCTTC.

This chain connects TRBV7-9 to TRBJ2-5; 7 bases match TRBD1. CDR1 SEHNR and CDR2 FQNEAQ come from the germline V gene (reference sequence). This CDR3 is 18 amino acids long. With V trimmed by 0 bases and J by 0 bases, 10 bases remained unmatched. The CDR3 protein is CASSLAQGDSPYQETQYF. CDR3 nucleotides: TGTGCCAGCAGCTTAGCGCAAGGGGACAGTCCGTACCAAGAGACCCAGTACTTC. Looking up the rest from reference TRBV7-9 and TRBJ2-5 gives the full variable domain: DTGVSQNPRHKITKRGQNVTFRCDPISEHNRLYWYRQTLGQGPEFLTYFQNEAQLEKSRLLSDRFSAERPKGSFSTLEIQRTEQGDSAMYLCASSLAQGDSPYQETQYFGPGTRLLVL.

In its sample, this clone was seen a few times. The chain is built from TRBV7-3 and TRBJ1-5; TRBD1 matches at 7 bases. The CDR3 totals 13 residues. The V gene end was trimmed by 5 bases and the J gene end by 6 bases; junction bases not matched to a gene: 4. Germline loops: CDR1 SGHTA, CDR2 FQGTGA. CDR3 residues: CASSIQGGQPQHF. The CDR3 region has the DNA TGTGCCAGCAGCATCCAGGGGGGTCAGCCCCAGCATTTT.

The CDR3 loop is CASLRGGEQYF. The DNA for the CDR3 is TGTGCCAGCTTACGGGGAGGCGAGCAGTACTTC. V is TRBV6-5 and J is TRBJ2-7; TRBD2 might be the D (6 bases). Looked up from germline, CDR1 is MNHEY and CDR2 is SVGAGI. V lost 8 bases and J lost 6, with 11 bases in between. This CDR3 has 11 residues.

The V gene is TRBV28, the J gene TRBJ1-5, with D uncertain. The germline V gene has CDR1 MDHEN and CDR2 SYDVKM. The CDR3 has 14 residues. Trimming removed 3 bases from V and 2 bases from J, with 8 bases in between. The CDR3, as DNA: TGTGCCAGCAGTTTTCCTGGAGGCAATCAGCCCCAGCATTTT. This encodes CASSFPGGNQPQHF.

The rearrangement joins TRBV7-6 to TRBJ2-7; D uncertain. The CDR3 has 15 amino acids. Germline loops: CDR1 SGHVS, CDR2 FNYEAQ. Trimming removed 4 bases from V and 2 bases from J, with 15 bases in between. The CDR3 DNA reads TGTGCCAGCAGCTCCCGTGGAGCGAATACCTACGAGCAGTACTTC. Protein: CASSSRGANTYEQYF.

This chain uses TRBV7-8 with TRBJ2-1; 10 bases align to TRBD2. This CDR3 region has 16 residues. CDR1 is SGHVS, CDR2 FQNEAQ, per germline. V lost 6 bases, J lost 1 base, and 6 bases stayed unmatched. The CDR3 protein is CASSKAGGHSYNEQFF. CDR3 bases: TGTGCCAGCAGTAAAGCGGGAGGGCATTCCTACAATGAGCAGTTCTTC. The full variable domain, its missing parts supplied by reference TRBV7-8 and TRBJ2-1, is GAGVSQSPRYKVAKRGQDVALRCDPISGHVSLFWYQQALGQGPEFLTYFQNEAQLDKSGLPSDRFFAERPEGSVSTLKIQRTQQEDSAVYLCASSKAGGHSYNEQFFGPGTRLTVL.

The V gene is TRBV2, the J gene TRBJ1-5; D unclear. The CDR3 spans 15 residues. Germline CDR1 and CDR2: SNHLY and FYNNEI. V was trimmed by 2 bases and J by 2 bases, leaving 10 bases between them. The CDR3 region has the DNA TGTGCCAGCAGTGAATTTAGGCAGGGCAATCAGCCCCAGCATTTT. Its translation is CASSEFRQGNQPQHF.